This TCR beta chain was documented in a study of blood T cell repertoires in COVID-19. In the original workflow: Reference gene primer amplification gave nucleated cell count estimates. Profiled with immunoSEQ multiplex PCR; TCRdb holds only in-frame clones, not every one. V, J and clone size derive from that table, while D and trimming were established from the DNA sequence. The sample yields roughly 14,000 clones, approximately 84% seen once. The sequencing sample was made of peripheral blood. The receptor was isolated from a human donor in a cohort sampled during active COVID-19.

CDR3 bases: TGTGCCAGCAGCCTTTCCGGGAGCGGGGTTGGAAATCAGCCCCAGCATTTT. Translating it yields CASSLSGSGVGNQPQHF. The rearrangement uses TRBV2 and TRBJ1-5; D gene uncertain. The CDR3 is 17 amino acids. In germline, CDR1 is SNHLY, CDR2 FYNNEI. Deletions cut 6 bases from V and 4 bases from J, with 22 bases between.